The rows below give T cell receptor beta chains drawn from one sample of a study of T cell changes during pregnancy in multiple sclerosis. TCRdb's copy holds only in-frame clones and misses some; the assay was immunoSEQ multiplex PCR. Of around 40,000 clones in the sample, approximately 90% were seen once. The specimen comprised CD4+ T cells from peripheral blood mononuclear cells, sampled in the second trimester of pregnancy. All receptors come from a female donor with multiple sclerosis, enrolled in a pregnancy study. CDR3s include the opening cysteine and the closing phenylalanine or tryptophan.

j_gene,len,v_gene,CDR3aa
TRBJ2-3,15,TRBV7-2,CASSPRSNPGDTQYF
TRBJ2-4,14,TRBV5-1,CASSLEPGFDIQYF
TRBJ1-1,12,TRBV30,CAWSRGRVEAFF
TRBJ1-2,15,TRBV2,CASSERTGGNYGYTF
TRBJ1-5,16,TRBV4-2,CASSQVAGAPGQPQHF
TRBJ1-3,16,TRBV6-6,CASSSFPWRNGNTIYF
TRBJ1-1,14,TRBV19,CASSAYTWNTEAFF
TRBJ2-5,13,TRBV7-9,CASSLDVQETQYF
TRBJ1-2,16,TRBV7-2,CASSYRAYKSNYGYTF
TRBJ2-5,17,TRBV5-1,CASSLWEVARGQETQYF
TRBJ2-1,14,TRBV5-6,CASSLTGSYNEQFF
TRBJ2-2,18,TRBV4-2,CASSQETDSAANTGELFF
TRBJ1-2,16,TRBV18,CASSPRTTEKLYGYTF
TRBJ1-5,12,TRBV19,CASRFIGQPQHF
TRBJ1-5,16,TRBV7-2,CASSLVGTGGNQPQHF
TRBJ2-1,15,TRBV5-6,CASSFRGLEYNEQFF
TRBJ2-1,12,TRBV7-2,CASSTPGTREFF
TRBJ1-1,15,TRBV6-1,CASSEVRQGKGEAFF
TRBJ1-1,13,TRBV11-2,CASRQHRNTEAFF
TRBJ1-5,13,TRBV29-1,CSVGWAGNQPQHF
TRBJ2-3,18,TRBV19,CASSPRPLLAGYTDTQYF
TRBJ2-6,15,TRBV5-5,CASSLSSSGANVLTF
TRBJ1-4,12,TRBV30,CAWRQNNEKLFF
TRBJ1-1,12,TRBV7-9,CALAVMNTEAFF
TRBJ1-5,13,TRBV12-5,CASGWTGDQPQHF
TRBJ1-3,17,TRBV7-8,CASSLWVTQSSGNTIYF
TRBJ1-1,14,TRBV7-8,CASSLSVGNTEAFF
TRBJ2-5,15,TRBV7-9,CASSLGRSLQETQYF
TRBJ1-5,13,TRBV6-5,CASSQGTYQPQHF
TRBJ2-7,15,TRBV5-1,CASSQTGTGYHEQYF
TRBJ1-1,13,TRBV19,CASSITRNTEAFF
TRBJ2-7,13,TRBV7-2,CASRYGQDYEQYF
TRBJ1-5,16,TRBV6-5,CASSYVWDRGNQPQHF
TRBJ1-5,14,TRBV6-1,CASSPDREDQPQHF
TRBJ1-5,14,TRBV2,CASSEEAGNQPQHF
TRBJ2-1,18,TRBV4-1,CASSQGEWGLAARGEQFF
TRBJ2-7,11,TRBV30,CAWSAVYEQYF
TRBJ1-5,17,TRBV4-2,CASSQAAGEGGNQPQHF
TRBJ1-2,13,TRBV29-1,CSSYRGAPYGYTF
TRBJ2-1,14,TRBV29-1,CSVDQSGGHNEQFF
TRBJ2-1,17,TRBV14,CASSQDRISGAYNEQFF
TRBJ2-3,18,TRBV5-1,CASSLVLASARSTDTQYF
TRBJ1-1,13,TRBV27,CASSFRDRDRAFF
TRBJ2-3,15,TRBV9,CASSAGLAGTDTQYF